The sequence of this T cell receptor beta chain was determined in a study of T-cell memory formation after mild COVID-19. Study-level findings and limits: Cross-reactive memory seemingly joined, as some responding clones were found in pre-infection memory. Among clones peaking at day 37 in the second wave, SARS-CoV-2 specificity remained unconfirmed. Day 15 to 85 contracting clones showed balanced CD4/CD8; day 15 to 37 expanders favored CD4+. Shrinking CD4+ clones resided mostly in CM and EM, and CD8+ ones in EMRA.

The ends were cut back, 6 bases at V and 5 bases at J, with 7 bases in the middle. This CDR3 has 12 residues. The germline V gene has CDR1 KGHDR and CDR2 SFDVKD. TCRdb recomputed calls from the 5' RACE reads with MiXCR, one row per CDR3 protein. Seen here are 200,000 to 300,000 distinct CDR3 sequences, 15% observed once, and the top ten hold under 2.5%. This clonotype was seen many times. The antigen is undetermined. This receptor was taken from an adult woman who had mild COVID-19 (a few samples of this study predate the infection). Cell type and time point are not known. Sample: PBMCs or a T cell subset sorted from them (not recorded which). The chain employs TRBV24-1 and TRBJ2-1; D unresolved. The CDR3 reads CATSRLHNEQFF. Here the CDR3 DNA reads TGTGCCACCAGTAGACTGCACAATGAGCAGTTCTTC.